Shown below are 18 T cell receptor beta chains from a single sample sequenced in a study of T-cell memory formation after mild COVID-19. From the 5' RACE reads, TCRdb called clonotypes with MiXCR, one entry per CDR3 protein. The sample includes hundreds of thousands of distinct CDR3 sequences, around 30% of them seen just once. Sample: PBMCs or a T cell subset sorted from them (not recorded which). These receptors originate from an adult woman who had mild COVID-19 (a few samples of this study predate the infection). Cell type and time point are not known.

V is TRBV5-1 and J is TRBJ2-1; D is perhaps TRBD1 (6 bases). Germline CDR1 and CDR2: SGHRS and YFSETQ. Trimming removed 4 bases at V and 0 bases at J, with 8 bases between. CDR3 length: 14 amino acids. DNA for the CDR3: TGCGCCAGCAGCGGGGACAACTCCTACAATGAGCAGTTCTTC. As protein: CASSGDNSYNEQFF.

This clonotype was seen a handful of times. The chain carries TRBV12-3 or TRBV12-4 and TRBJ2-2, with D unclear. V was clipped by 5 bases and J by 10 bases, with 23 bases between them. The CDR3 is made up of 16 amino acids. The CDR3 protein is CASSPLSSRAPPELFF. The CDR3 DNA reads TGTGCCAGCAGTCCTTTGAGTAGCCGGGCCCCTCCGGAGCTGTTTTTT.

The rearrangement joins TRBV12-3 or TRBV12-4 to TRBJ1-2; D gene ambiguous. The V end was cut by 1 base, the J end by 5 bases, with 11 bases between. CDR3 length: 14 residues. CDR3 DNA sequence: TGTGCCAGCAGTTTAGTCCTGGGGTCTTATGGCTACACCTTC. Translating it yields CASSLVLGSYGYTF.

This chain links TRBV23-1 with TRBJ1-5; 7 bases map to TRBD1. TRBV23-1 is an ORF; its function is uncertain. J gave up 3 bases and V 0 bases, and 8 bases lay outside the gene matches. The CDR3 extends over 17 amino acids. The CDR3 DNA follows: TGCGCCAGCAGTCAATCTAGGTGGCAGGGGGTCAATCAGCCCCAGCATTTT. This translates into CASSQSRWQGVNQPQHF.

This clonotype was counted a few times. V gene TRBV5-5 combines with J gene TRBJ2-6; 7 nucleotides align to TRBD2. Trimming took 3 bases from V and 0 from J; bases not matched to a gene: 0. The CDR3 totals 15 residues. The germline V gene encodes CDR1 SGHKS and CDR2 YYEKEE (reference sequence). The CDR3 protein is CASSWGGSGANVLTF. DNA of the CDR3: TGTGCCAGCAGCTGGGGGGGCTCTGGGGCCAACGTCCTGACTTTC.

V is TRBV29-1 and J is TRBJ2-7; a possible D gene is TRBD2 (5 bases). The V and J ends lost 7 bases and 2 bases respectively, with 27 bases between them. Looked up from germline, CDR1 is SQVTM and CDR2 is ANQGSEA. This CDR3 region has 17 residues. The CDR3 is CSARLGRRILAPYEQYF. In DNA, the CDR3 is TGCAGCGCCCGGCTCGGCAGGCGTATCCTAGCCCCCTACGAGCAGTACTTC.

CDR3 bases: TGCGCCAGCAGGCTACCGGGACAGGGACCCTATGGCTACACCTTC. It specifies CASRLPGQGPYGYTF. This chain connects TRBV4-1 to TRBJ1-2; 9 nucleotides line up with TRBD1. J lost 4 bases, V lost 6 bases, and 9 bases had no gene match. There are 15 residues in the CDR3. CDR1 is MGHRA, CDR2 YSYEKL, per germline.

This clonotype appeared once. CDR3 bases: TGTGCCAGCAGTTACTTAGGAGGGCCGGGGGAGACCCAGTACTTC. Protein product: CASSYLGGPGETQYF. This chain joins TRBV6-5 and TRBJ2-5, with D possibly being TRBD2 (6 bases). Germline V gene lookup returns CDR1 MNHEY and CDR2 SVGAGI. This CDR3 contains 15 residues. V lost 1 base and J 5 bases, leaving 14 bases between the germline ends.

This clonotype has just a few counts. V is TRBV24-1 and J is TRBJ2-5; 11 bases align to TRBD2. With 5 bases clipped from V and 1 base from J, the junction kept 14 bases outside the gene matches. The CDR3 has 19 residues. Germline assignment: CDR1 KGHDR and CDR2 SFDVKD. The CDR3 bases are TGTGCCACCAGTGGCCGGGGCACCGCTAGCGGGGGGATCCAAGAGACCCAGTACTTC. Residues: CATSGRGTASGGIQETQYF.

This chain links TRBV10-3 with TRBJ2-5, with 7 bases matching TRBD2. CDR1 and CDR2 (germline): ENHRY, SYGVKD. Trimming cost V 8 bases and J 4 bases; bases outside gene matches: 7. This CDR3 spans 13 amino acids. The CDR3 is CAISPSGRETQYF. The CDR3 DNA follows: TGTGCCATCTCTCCTAGCGGCAGAGAGACCCAGTACTTC.

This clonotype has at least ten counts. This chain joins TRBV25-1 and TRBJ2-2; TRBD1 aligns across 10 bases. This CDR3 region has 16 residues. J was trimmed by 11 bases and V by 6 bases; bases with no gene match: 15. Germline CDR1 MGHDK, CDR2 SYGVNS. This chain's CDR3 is CASSLTRDRGNEELFF. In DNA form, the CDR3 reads TGTGCCAGCAGCTTAACACGGGACAGGGGTAACGAAGAGCTGTTTTTT.

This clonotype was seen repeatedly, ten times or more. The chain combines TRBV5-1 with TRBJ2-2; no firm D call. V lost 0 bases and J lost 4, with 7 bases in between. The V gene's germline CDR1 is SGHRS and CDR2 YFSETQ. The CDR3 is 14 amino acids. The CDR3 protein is CASSLGESTGELFF. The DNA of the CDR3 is TGCGCCAGCAGCTTGGGAGAGTCCACCGGGGAGCTGTTTTTT.

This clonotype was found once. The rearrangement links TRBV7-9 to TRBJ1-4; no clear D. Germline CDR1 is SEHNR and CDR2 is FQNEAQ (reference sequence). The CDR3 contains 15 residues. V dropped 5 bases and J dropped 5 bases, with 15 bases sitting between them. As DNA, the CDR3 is TGTGCCAGCAGCCGGAACATGCGGGGAAATGAAAAACTGTTTTTT. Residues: CASSRNMRGNEKLFF. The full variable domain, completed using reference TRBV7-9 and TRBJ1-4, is DTGVSQNPRHKITKRGQNVTFRCDPISEHNRLYWYRQTLGQGPEFLTYFQNEAQLEKSRLLSDRFSAERPKGSFSTLEIQRTEQGDSAMYLCASSRNMRGNEKLFFGSGTQLSVL.

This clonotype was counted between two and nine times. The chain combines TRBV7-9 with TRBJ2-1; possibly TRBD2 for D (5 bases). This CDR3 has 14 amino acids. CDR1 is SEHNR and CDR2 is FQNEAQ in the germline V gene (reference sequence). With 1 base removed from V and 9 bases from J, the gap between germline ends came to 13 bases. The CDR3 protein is CASSLGPEEAEQFF. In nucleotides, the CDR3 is TGTGCCAGCAGCTTAGGGCCCGAGGAGGCTGAGCAGTTCTTC.

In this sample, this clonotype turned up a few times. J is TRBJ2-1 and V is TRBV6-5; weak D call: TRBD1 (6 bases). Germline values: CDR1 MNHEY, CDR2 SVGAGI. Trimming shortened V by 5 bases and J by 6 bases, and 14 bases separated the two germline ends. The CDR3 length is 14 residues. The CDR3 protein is CASSEGQGFNEQFF. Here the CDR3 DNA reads TGTGCCAGCAGTGAGGGACAAGGGTTCAATGAGCAGTTCTTC.

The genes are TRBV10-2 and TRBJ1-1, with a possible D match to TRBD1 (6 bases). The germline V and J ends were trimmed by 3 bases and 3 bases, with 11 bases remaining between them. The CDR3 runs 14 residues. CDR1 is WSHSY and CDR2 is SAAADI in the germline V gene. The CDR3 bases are TGCGCCAGCAGTGACACGCAGGGGTACACTGAAGCTTTCTTT. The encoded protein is CASSDTQGYTEAFF.

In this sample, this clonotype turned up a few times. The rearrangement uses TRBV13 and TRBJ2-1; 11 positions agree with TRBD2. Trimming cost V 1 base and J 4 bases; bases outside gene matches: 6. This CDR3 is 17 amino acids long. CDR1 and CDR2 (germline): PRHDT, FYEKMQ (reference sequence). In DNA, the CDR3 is TGTGCCAGCAGCTTAGCCTCCGGGACTAGCGGATACAATGAGCAGTTCTTC. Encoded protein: CASSLASGTSGYNEQFF.

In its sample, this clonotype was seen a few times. CDR3 protein: CATRRGLAGLSSYEQYF. In DNA, the CDR3 is TGTGCCACCCGTAGGGGACTAGCGGGGCTTAGCTCCTACGAGCAGTACTTC. The chain combines TRBV12-3 or TRBV12-4 with TRBJ2-7; 13 bases fit TRBD2. This CDR3 contains 17 residues. After removal of 10 bases from V and 0 bases from J, the junction contained 12 bases not matched to a gene.